The sequence of this T cell receptor (beta chain) was determined in a study of cytomegalovirus exposure and HLA in healthy donors (dated by TCRdb to 2016 to 2017). Broadly, across the study: An earlier analysis of approximately 640 of the donors reported 250 to 300 Gb of sequence data and 100 million to 130 million unique TCR beta sequences from roughly 200 million T cells. Class I and class II HLA loci were covered by the typing at four-digit resolution. Across 398 genotyped donors of the cohort, an average of roughly 250,000 unique TCR beta nucleotide sequences per donor were sequenced, and 15% to 20% of those sequences were non-productive. A separate validation cohort of about 110 different subjects was used in addition to the roughly 720-subject first cohort. The study was designed to test whether signatures of past pathogen exposure could be identified by cataloging public T cell receptors. Using immunosequencing, the study profiled T cell repertoires from about 610 subjects and related those repertoires to cytomegalovirus serostatus. Rather than using new phenotypic data, the later analysis identified candidate immune exposures from TCR beta sequences and from how often those sequences occurred across donors. Because of strong linkage in the cohort, 4 to 6 DR-DQ haplotypes were treated as single units for association and clustering. An earlier analysis of 587 of the donors applied high-throughput TCR beta sequencing to assess whether each TCR beta V gene segment acted as functional or pseudogenic. The number of donors typed differed by locus, with roughly 620-630 for A, B, C, DRB1 and DQB1, roughly 550 for DQA1, 600 to 610 for DPA1, and some 440 for DPB1. The genetic ancestry cluster associated with self-reported Caucasian donors included 81% of the 300 to 400 genotyped donors. Roughly 300 gigabases of sequencing data and around 80 million unique TCR sequences made up an early release that covered under 750 HLA-typed donors. High-throughput TCR immunosequencing, statistical association of individual TCRs with disease status, and machine learning were combined to predict cytomegalovirus infection status. A later genetic analysis used genome-wide SNP genotypes for about 65% of the 666 donors, treating that subset as a discovery cohort. Donor age, sex, ethnicity and CMV serostatus were compiled together with the repertoire data. A later analysis re-examined previously published TCR beta repertoires from just over 650 donors and added high-resolution HLA genotyping to investigate patterns of TCR occurrence. Every discovery cohort repertoire had been produced on one sequencing platform.

From cysteine to phenylalanine, the CDR3 is 17 amino acids long. The kept DNA is CDR3 alone, 51 bases in frame from the first base. The junction shows trimming of 4 bases on V and 2 bases on J, and the gene matches do not reach 10 bases of it. In the germline V gene (reference sequence), CDR1 corresponds to MNHEY and CDR2 to SMNVEV. The library came from the immunoSEQ multiplex PCR assay. The multiplex PCR relied on a mix of 60 forward primers for TCR Vbeta segments and 13 reverse primers for TCR Jbeta segments. The CDR3 region of rearranged TCR beta genes was amplified from genomic DNA with a multiplex PCR assay. The amplified TCR beta libraries were sequenced on the Illumina HiSeq System as 87-base-pair reads. On the study's bioinformatics: In a later analysis, some 80 million unique TCR beta chains were counted across the 666 repertoires, and approximately 11 million of these chains were shared by at least two donors. Raw reads were error-corrected and collapsed into unique sequences by a nearest-neighbor algorithm in which closely related sequences were merged to remove PCR and sequencing errors. To assign V, D and J gene segments, CDR3 sequences were aligned to IMGT reference sequences. For a sequence to be retained, a match of at least six nucleotides to both a V gene segment and a J gene segment was required. A rearrangement was called productive if the CDR3 had no stop codons and remained in frame with V and J, and every other rearrangement was called non-productive. Following IMGT convention, CDR3 was defined as the stretch from the second conserved V-encoded cysteine to the conserved J-encoded phenylalanine. In an earlier analysis of around 570 of the donors, sequences lacking an unambiguous match to a single V gene segment were excluded. An earlier analysis of several hundred of the donors called V segments functional above 56.7% productive rearrangements and segregating when the between-donor standard deviation exceeded 5%. To diagnose cytomegalovirus status from the catalog of TCR beta chain sequences, a statistical classification framework was built. In a later analysis, TCR nucleotide sequences were compared against IMGT/GENE-DB human TR gene sequences so that V and J genes could be assigned. Using the TCRdist pipeline, a later analysis assigned CDR3 sequences along with most-parsimonious VDJ recombination scenarios. In a later analysis, each TCR beta chain was defined by its CDR3 amino acid sequence together with its V-gene family, and reads lacking a unique V-gene family were excluded. As a way to deal with suspected cross-contamination and a sequencing artifact, a later analysis dropped roughly 620 nucleotide sequences that were highly shared and had low generation probability. In a later analysis, a clonal expansion index for each public chain was calculated from normalized within-repertoire ranks of inferred template counts. Generation probabilities in a later analysis came from a VDJ recombination model fitted to out-of-frame rearrangements, and those results were checked against IGoR. A later analysis scored TCR-TCR, TCR-HLA and TCR-CMV co-occurrence with hypergeometric tests, applying a repertoire-size bias correction to TCR pairs. False discovery rates were estimated in a later analysis by permuting HLA or CMV assignments 20 times. In a later analysis, co-occurring TCRs were grouped using DBSCAN, with TCRdist sequence similarity added in when clustering inside HLA-allele-positive subsets. Co-occurrence clustering excluded repertoires with fewer than 30,000 or more than 120,000 public chains, plus five with anomalous nucleotide sharing. Here the immuneACCESS table is served through TCRdb, limited to in-frame sequences with V and J called. Missing clones are a known gap in these copies; in checked studies unresolved V genes cover under half, and the rest lacks a known reason. The V and J calls and the clone size are those of that table, but D and trimming were determined from the DNA. For this sample the table gives about 160,000 clones, of which 65% to 85% were detected only once. The ten biggest clones cover just under 3% of the sample.

The cohort comprised under 700 healthy bone marrow donors. All cohort members were sampled while nominally healthy, although unrecorded immune exposures were likely present. The donor tested CMV seropositive, placing the donor among the 289 seropositive members of the cohort. A peripheral blood sample was provided by each donor, and peripheral blood mononuclear cells were used for TCR beta sequencing. The Qiagen DNeasy Blood Extraction Kit was used to extract genomic DNA from the blood cell samples. Concerning this clone itself: Its antigen has not been determined. No base quality values were provided; no much bigger clone lies one nucleotide off.

Overall study results and their limits: In a later analysis, TCR association rates were found to vary across HLA loci, with the most associated TCRs seen for DRB1 alleles and the fewest for HLA-C alleles. Sequencing depth was assumed to be roughly uniform across donors in the presence/absence analyses, though that assumption may not hold. Cytomegalovirus status was reported to be diagnosed by the classifier with high specificity and sensitivity in both the original and validation cohorts. In a later analysis, most CMV-associated TCR beta chains were found to appear HLA-restricted, with HLA associations seemingly driven largely by CMV exposure. A total of about 150 TCR beta chains were listed by the study as associated with cytomegalovirus. Because the 87-base-pair reads could not distinguish some IMGT-functional V segments, including TRBV6-2 and TRBV6-3, those segments were excluded. A further reported finding was that TCR beta sequences accurately predicted the HLA-A and HLA-B alleles for most subjects in the first cohort. A later analysis associated around 16,000 TCR beta sequences with specific HLA alleles at a false discovery rate of 0.05. It was suggested by the authors that the approach could potentially be generalized to other disease states and immunological phenotypes. Several of the top co-occurrence clusters appeared to be linked to parvovirus B19, influenza, CMV and Epstein-Barr virus, according to a later analysis. A cluster of highly shared sequence variants was judged likely to be a technical artifact of the sequencing pipeline. In this cohort, only TCR beta chains were sequenced, and detectable features were limited by the absence of alpha or paired-chain data. According to a later genetic analysis, donors in an Asian-associated ancestry cluster had fewer N-insertions in productive TCRs than the approximately 630-donor mean. An earlier analysis of 587 of the donors showed that most TCR beta V segments appeared in productive rearrangements either about 87% or about 30% of the time, which broadly matched IMGT annotations. Correlated functional status among segregating V segments might reflect linkage disequilibrium, but an unknown experimental factor could not be ruled out. Because HLA typing was missing for some donors at each locus, association tests included only the typed subset. Immune exposure information for the cohort was limited to CMV serostatus. Because counts were too low, roughly 16 rarely observed V segments, including chromosome 9 orphons, were excluded from the earlier analysis of about 500 of the donors. A few of the identified cytomegalovirus-associated TCR beta chains were confirmed in vitro to be specific for cytomegalovirus antigens. Most TCR sequences were observed very rarely across donors, whereas some public TCRs were present in many individuals. In a later analysis, HLA-associated TCR beta chains showed more clonal expansion and lower generation probabilities than non-associated chains that were equally common. When HLA alleles, especially DR and DQ, strongly co-occurred, attributing TCR associations to individual alleles was difficult. V-gene and J-gene trimming of TCR beta chains was associated with a missense DCLRE1C variant in a later genetic analysis, and the association was replicated in an independent cohort.

Material for sequencing was PBMCs. The chain is encoded by TRBV27 joined to TRBJ1-2; TRBD1 lines up with 10 middle nucleotides. The clonotype comes from a woman in her 50s in good health and CMV-seropositive. The CDR3 sequence is CASSWLPWTGGNYGYTF. The DNA sequence is as follows: TGTGCCAGCAGTTGGCTCCCCTGGACAGGGGGGAACTATGGCTACACCTTC.